A selection of T cell receptor beta chains follows, all from one sample in a study of shared clonotypes between healthy human individuals. The table came from immunoSEQ multiplex PCR; TCRdb's copy has only in-frame clones and leaves some out. The sample records some 1,400,000 clones, approximately 96% being singletons. Sequenced sample: naive CD4+ T cells sorted from blood. These receptors were obtained from a man aged 25-45 years in good health. Each CDR3 is given with its conserved first and last residue. A D gene is named only where the DNA matches it firmly. Clone size, where shown, is once, few, many, or a class for clones that have expanded.

V gene	J gene	D gene	clone size	CDR3 DNA	CDR3 protein
TRBV6-4	TRBJ2-3	TRBD2	once	TGTGCCAGCAGTGCATCTAGCGGGGCCACCACAGATACGCAGTATTTT	CASSASSGATTDTQYF
TRBV6-1	TRBJ2-6	.	.	TGTGCCAGCAGGGGCGATATCTCTGGGGCCAACGTCCTGACTTTC	CASRGDISGANVLTF
TRBV5-4	TRBJ2-1	TRBD2	once	TGTGCCAGCAGCTCAACTAGCGGGAGGGGGAATGAGCAGTTCTTC	CASSSTSGRGNEQFF
TRBV6-1	TRBJ2-4	.	.	TGTGCCAGCAGTCCGACCCCTTCCTCCAAAAACATTCAGTACTTC	CASSPTPSSKNIQYF
TRBV29-1	TRBJ2-5	TRBD2	.	TGCAGCGTCACCCCCGGGACTAGCGGGAGACAAGAGACCCAGTACTTC	CSVTPGTSGRQETQYF
TRBV5-4	TRBJ2-3	.	once	TGTGCCAGCAGCTGGACGGGGCAGACAAATACGCAGTATTTT	CASSWTGQTNTQYF
TRBV5-1	TRBJ2-1	TRBD2	few	TGCGCCAGCAGCTTGGGGCTAGCGGGATACAATGAGCAGTTCTTC	CASSLGLAGYNEQFF
TRBV7-9	TRBJ1-1	.	once	TGTGCCAGCAGCTTAGCACCGTTCTCGGCAGGGTCAAAATTAGAGGCTTTCTTT	CASSLAPFSAGSKLEAFF
TRBV19	TRBJ1-1	.	.	TGTGCCAGTAGTATAGGGGGGTCTATGAACACTGAAGCTTTCTTT	CASSIGGSMNTEAFF
TRBV30	TRBJ1-2	.	.	TGTGCCTGGATTAGAGGACCTCTGGAGACTAACTATGGCTACACCTTC	CAWIRGPLETNYGYTF
TRBV10-2	TRBJ2-2	.	.	TGCGCCAGCAGTGAGTTTGGACCAATGGGTGCCGGGGAGCTGTTTTTT	CASSEFGPMGAGELFF
TRBV4-3	TRBJ2-2	.	.	TGCGCCAGCAGCCAAGATGACGGGGGCACCGGGGAGCTGTTTTTT	CASSQDDGGTGELFF
TRBV9	TRBJ1-1	.	.	TGTGCCAGCAGCGTATCAGGGATGAACACTGAAGCTTTCTTT	CASSVSGMNTEAFF
TRBV7-3	TRBJ1-5	.	.	TGTGCCAGCAGCTTTGGCGGCAATCAGCCCCAGCATTTT	CASSFGGNQPQHF
TRBV28	TRBJ2-7	TRBD1	.	TGTGCCAGCAGACGCCCGGGACAGCTCTACGAGCAGTACTTC	CASRRPGQLYEQYF
TRBV7-2	TRBJ2-3	.	.	TGTGCCAGCAGCTTAAAGGACATCCTAAGGGATCCGCAGTATTTT	CASSLKDILRDPQYF
TRBV29-1	TRBJ1-1	.	.	TGCAGCGTTGACGGTTGGCCAGGGACGGGGTGGAACACTGAAGCTTTCTTT	CSVDGWPGTGWNTEAFF
TRBV30	TRBJ2-1	TRBD1	.	TGTGCCTGGAGTGAAGGGACAGGGAGTAATGAGCAGTTCTTC	CAWSEGTGSNEQFF
TRBV5-1	TRBJ2-6	.	once	TGCGCCAGCAGCTTTCTACAGGGAGATGGGGCCAACGTCCTGACTTTC	CASSFLQGDGANVLTF
TRBV15	TRBJ2-7	.	.	TGTGCCACCAGCAGGCATCCGACTGCTAGCTCCTACGAGCAGTACTTC	CATSRHPTASSYEQYF
TRBV6-1	TRBJ1-4	.	.	TGTGCCAGCAGTGAAAATTCGGGGGTAGGGGAAAAACTGTTTTTT	CASSENSGVGEKLFF
TRBV4-3	TRBJ2-7	.	.	TGCGCCAGCAGCCGGGACTCAGGATCCTACGAGCAGTACTTC	CASSRDSGSYEQYF
TRBV27	TRBJ1-5	.	.	TGTGCCAGCAGTCAAGACATCAGGGAAATCAATCAGCCCCAGCATTTT	CASSQDIREINQPQHF
TRBV15	TRBJ2-5	TRBD1	.	TGTGCCACCAGCGAGGGGAACAGGGGTTCCCAAGAGACCCAGTACTTC	CATSEGNRGSQETQYF
TRBV7-3	TRBJ2-1	TRBD2	.	TGTGCCAGCAGCCAGACTAGCGGGAGTGTCTATGAGCAGTTCTTC	CASSQTSGSVYEQFF
TRBV30	TRBJ2-5	.	.	TGTGCCTGTTACAGGCCAAGAGAGACCCAGTACTTC	CACYRPRETQYF
TRBV18	TRBJ2-7	TRBD2	.	TGTGCCAGCTCACCGGGCCTAGCGGGAGCTTACGAGCAGTACTTC	CASSPGLAGAYEQYF
TRBV9	TRBJ1-2	TRBD1	.	TGTGCCAGCACCACAAGACAGGGTGGGAGCTACACCTTC	CASTTRQGGSYTF
TRBV10-3	TRBJ2-1	.	.	TGTGCCATCAGTGATTGGGAGGAGGAGTACAATGAGCAGTTCTTC	CAISDWEEEYNEQFF
TRBV7-6	TRBJ1-2	.	.	TGTGCCAGCAGCTTAGAGGGAAACTATGGCTACACCTTC	CASSLEGNYGYTF
TRBV2	TRBJ2-1	TRBD2	.	TGTGCCAGCAGTAAGACTAGCGGGAATAGCAATGAGCAGTTCTTC	CASSKTSGNSNEQFF
TRBV9	TRBJ1-2	.	.	TGTGCCAGCAGCGTACCCGGAGATCCCCGGGGCTACACCTTC	CASSVPGDPRGYTF
TRBV7-3	TRBJ2-7	TRBD1	.	TGTGCCAGCAGCAAAACGACAGGGGGCGAGCAGTACTTC	CASSKTTGGEQYF
TRBV10-1	TRBJ2-2	.	.	TGCGCCAGCAGTGAGTCGGGGACCGGACTACCGAGGGGCGGGGAGCTGTTTTTT	CASSESGTGLPRGGELFF
TRBV27	TRBJ1-5	.	.	TGTGCCAGCAAAGAGGGCAATCAGCCCCAGCATTTT	CASKEGNQPQHF
TRBV5-1	TRBJ2-1	TRBD2	.	TGCGCCAGCAGCTTGGCGGGACTAGCGGGAGTCGATGAGCAGTTCTTC	CASSLAGLAGVDEQFF
TRBV25-1	TRBJ1-1	TRBD1	.	TGTGCCACCGGGGGGACAGGGGGTTTATTAACTGAAGCTTTCTTT	CATGGTGGLLTEAFF
TRBV30	TRBJ2-2	.	.	TGTGCCTTGATTAGCGCCTCGAACACCGGGGAGCTGTTTTTT	CALISASNTGELFF
TRBV7-2	TRBJ1-1	TRBD1	.	TGTGCCAGCAGAAAAACAGGGGGCGTAACTGAAGCTTTCTTT	CASRKTGGVTEAFF
TRBV7-9	TRBJ2-1	.	.	TGTGCCAGCAGCTTAAGCTTGGCAGGCTCCTACAATGAGCAGTTCTTC	CASSLSLAGSYNEQFF
TRBV9	TRBJ2-3	.	.	TGTGCCAGCAGCGTAAGCGTTGCGGGTCTTTACCCCACAGATACGCAGTATTTT	CASSVSVAGLYPTDTQYF
TRBV19	TRBJ1-5	.	.	TGTGCCAGTAGTATAGGAAGCGGAGGGGGCAATCAGCCCCAGCATTTT	CASSIGSGGGNQPQHF
TRBV11-2	TRBJ2-1	.	.	TGTGCCAGCAGCTCCCGTCTCAGGCAACATGAGCAGTTCTTC	CASSSRLRQHEQFF
TRBV5-6	TRBJ2-7	.	once	TGTGCCAGCAGTAGGACACAGTCCTACGAGCAGTACTTC	CASSRTQSYEQYF
TRBV29-1	TRBJ1-2	.	.	TGTAGCGTAACCCCGGCTAACTATGGCTACACCTTC	CSVTPANYGYTF
TRBV5-1	TRBJ2-7	TRBD1	.	TGCGCCAGCACCGAAAGACAGGGAATCGGCGAGCAGTACTTC	CASTERQGIGEQYF
TRBV2	TRBJ2-7	TRBD1	.	TGTGCCAGCTCCTTCGGACAGGGACCCTTGAGGGAGCAGTACTTC	CASSFGQGPLREQYF
TRBV18	TRBJ1-3	.	.	TGTGCCAGCTCACCGTTGGGGGCCCCGGCTGGAAACACCATATATTTT	CASSPLGAPAGNTIYF
TRBV7-9	TRBJ2-1	TRBD2	.	TGTGCCAGCAGCTTAGTCAGCGGGAGGTCTTACAATGAGCAGTTCTTC	CASSLVSGRSYNEQFF
TRBV10-2	TRBJ2-5	.	.	TGCGCCAGCAGGATCAAAGAGACCCAGTACTTC	CASRIKETQYF